This TCR beta chain comes out of a study of T cells in Graves' hyperthyroidism and ophthalmopathy. This clonotype was found many times. Criteria for exclusion of patients were uncontrolled infection, other autoimmune disease, pregnancy or lactation. Amplified TCR beta CDR3 regions derived from RNA transcripts. Initially, a first-round RT-PCR of the TCR CDR3 employed the HTBI primer set. In TCRdb, the multiplex PCR reads were re-called with MiXCR into one record per CDR3 protein. This table holds about 210,000 distinct CDR3 sequences, approximately 17% found once. The TCR sequence derives from a man over 45 with Graves' hyperthyroidism. Sequenced: blood.

The DNA of the CDR3 is TGCAGTGTTATTAGCGGGAGTGACTACGAGCAGTACTTC. This encodes CSVISGSDYEQYF. The V call is TRBV20-1, the J call TRBJ2-7; TRBD2 agrees at 9 bases. The CDR3 covers 13 residues. V shed 7 bases and J 3 bases; nucleotides not matched to a gene: 7. In germline, CDR1 is DFQATT, CDR2 SNEGSKA (reference sequence).